Listed below are T cell receptor beta chains from one sample, sequenced in a study of early T cells in non-severe SARS-CoV-2 infection. TCRdb passed the 5' RACE reads through MiXCR, listing each CDR3 protein once. The sample lists some 61,000 distinct CDR3 sequences, over 7% seen once, with around 21% in the top ten. The source material was whole blood. These receptors were collected from an adult who was a healthcare worker with PCR-confirmed SARS-CoV-2 infection or an uninfected control (not recorded which). Both conserved end residues are trimmed from each CDR3. The order of the fields is J gene, clone size, V gene, CDR3 protein. Size is stated for part of the rows, as once, few or many counts, or as a class when the clone is expanded.

TRBJ2-3	many	TRBV9	ASSVSYTDTQY
TRBJ1-2	few	TRBV3-1	ASSQGDSGGYT
TRBJ2-5	NA	TRBV20-1	SATPGGQETQY
TRBJ2-3	few	TRBV5-5	ASTQGAPGTDTQY
TRBJ2-4	few	TRBV12-3/TRBV12-4	ASSWGHSSGGQNIQY
TRBJ2-7	medium-sized	TRBV15	ATSRDRGPYEQY
TRBJ2-3	NA	TRBV12-3/TRBV12-4	ASSSGLAFTDTQY
TRBJ1-2	NA	TRBV5-1	ASSLDRFRYGYT
TRBJ2-2	NA	TRBV7-9	ASSPSTGELF
TRBJ2-1	few	TRBV20-1	SARGPPAVDEQF
TRBJ2-2	NA	TRBV12-3/TRBV12-4	ASSFWTANTGELF